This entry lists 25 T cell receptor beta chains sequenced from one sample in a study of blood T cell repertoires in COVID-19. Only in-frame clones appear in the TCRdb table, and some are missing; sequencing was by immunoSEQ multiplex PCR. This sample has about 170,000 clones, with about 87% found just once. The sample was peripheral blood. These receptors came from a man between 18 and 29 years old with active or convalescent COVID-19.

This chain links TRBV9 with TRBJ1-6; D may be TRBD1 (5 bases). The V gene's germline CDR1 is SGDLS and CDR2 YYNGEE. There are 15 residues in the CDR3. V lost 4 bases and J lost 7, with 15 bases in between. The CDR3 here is CASSPLGQVNSPLHF. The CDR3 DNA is TGTGCCAGCAGCCCCCTGGGGCAGGTGAATTCACCCCTCCACTTT.

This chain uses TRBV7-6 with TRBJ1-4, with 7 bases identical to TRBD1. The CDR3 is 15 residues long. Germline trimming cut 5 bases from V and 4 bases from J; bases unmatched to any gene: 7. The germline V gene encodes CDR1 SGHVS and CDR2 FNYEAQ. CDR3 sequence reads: CASSLLGQLNEKLFF. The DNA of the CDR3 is TGTGCCAGCAGCCTTTTGGGACAGCTTAATGAAAAACTGTTTTTT. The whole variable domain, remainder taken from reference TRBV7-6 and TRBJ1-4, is GAGVSQSPRYKVTKRGQDVALRCDPISGHVSLYWYRQALGQGPEFLTYFNYEAQQDKSGLPNDRFSAERPEGSISTLTIQRTEQRDSAMYRCASSLLGQLNEKLFFGSGTQLSVL.

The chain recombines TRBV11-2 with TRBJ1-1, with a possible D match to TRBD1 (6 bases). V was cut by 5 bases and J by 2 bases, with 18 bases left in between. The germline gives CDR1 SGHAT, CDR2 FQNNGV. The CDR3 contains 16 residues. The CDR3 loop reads CASSPTPYRVNTEAFF. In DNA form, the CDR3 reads TGTGCCAGCAGCCCTACGCCATACAGGGTTAACACTGAAGCTTTCTTT. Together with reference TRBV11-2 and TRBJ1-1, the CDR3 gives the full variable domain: EAGVAQSPRYKIIEKRQSVAFWCNPISGHATLYWYQQILGQGPKLLIQFQNNGVVDDSQLPKDRFSAERLKGVDSTLKIQPAKLEDSAVYLCASSPTPYRVNTEAFFGQGTRLTVV.

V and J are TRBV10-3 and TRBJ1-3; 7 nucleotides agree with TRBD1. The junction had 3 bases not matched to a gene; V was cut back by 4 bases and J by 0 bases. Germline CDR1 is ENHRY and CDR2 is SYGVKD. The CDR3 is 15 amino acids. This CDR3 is CAISGDSFSGNTIYF. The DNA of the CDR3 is TGTGCCATCAGTGGGGACAGCTTCTCTGGAAACACCATATATTTT.

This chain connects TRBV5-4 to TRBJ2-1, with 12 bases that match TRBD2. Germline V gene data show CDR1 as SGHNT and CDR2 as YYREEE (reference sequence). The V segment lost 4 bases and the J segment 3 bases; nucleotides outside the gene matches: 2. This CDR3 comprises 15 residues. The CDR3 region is CASSLTSGSYNEQFF. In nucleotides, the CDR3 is TGTGCCAGCAGCCTGACTAGCGGGAGCTACAATGAGCAGTTCTTC.

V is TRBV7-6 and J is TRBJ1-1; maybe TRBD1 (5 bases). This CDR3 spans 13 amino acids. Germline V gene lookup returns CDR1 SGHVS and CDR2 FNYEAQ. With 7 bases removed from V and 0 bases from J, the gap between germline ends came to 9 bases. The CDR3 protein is CASTQGVNTEAFF. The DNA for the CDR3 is TGTGCCAGCACCCAGGGCGTGAACACTGAAGCTTTCTTT. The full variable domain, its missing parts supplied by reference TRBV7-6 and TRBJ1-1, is GAGVSQSPRYKVTKRGQDVALRCDPISGHVSLYWYRQALGQGPEFLTYFNYEAQQDKSGLPNDRFSAERPEGSISTLTIQRTEQRDSAMYRCASTQGVNTEAFFGQGTRLTVV.

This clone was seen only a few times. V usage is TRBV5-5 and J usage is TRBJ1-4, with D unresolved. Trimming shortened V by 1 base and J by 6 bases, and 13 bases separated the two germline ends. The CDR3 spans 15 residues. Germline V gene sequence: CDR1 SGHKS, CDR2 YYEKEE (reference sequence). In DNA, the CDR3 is TGTGCCAGCAGCTTGCGCGGGCAGATGGATGAAAAACTGTTTTTT. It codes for CASSLRGQMDEKLFF.

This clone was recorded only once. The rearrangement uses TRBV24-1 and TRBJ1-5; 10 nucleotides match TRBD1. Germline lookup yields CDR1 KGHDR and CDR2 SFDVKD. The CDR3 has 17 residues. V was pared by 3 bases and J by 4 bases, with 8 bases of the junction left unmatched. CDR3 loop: CATSDGPGTGANQPQHF. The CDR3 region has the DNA TGTGCCACCAGTGATGGCCCCGGGACAGGGGCTAATCAGCCCCAGCATTTT.

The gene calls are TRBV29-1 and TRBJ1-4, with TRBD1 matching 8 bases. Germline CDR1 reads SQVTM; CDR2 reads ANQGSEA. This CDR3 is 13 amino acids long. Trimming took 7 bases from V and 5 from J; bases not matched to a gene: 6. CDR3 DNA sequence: TGCAGCGCGAACAGGGGGGGAAATGAAAAACTGTTTTTT. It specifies CSANRGGNEKLFF.

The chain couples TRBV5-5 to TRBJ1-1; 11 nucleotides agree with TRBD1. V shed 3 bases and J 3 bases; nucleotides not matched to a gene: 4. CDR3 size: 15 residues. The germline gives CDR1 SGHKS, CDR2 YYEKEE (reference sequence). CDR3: CASSSRTGGYTEAFF. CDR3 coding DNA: TGTGCCAGCAGCTCACGGACAGGGGGCTACACTGAAGCTTTCTTT.

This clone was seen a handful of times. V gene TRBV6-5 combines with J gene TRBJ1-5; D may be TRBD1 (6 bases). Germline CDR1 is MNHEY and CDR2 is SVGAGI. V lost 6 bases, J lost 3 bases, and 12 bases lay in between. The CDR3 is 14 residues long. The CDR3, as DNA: TGTGCCAGCAGCTCGACAGGACCCAATCAGCCCCAGCATTTT. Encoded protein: CASSSTGPNQPQHF.

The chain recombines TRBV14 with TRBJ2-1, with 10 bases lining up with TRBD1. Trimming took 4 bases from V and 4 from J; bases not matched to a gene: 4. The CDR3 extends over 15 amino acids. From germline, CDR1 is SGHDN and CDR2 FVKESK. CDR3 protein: CASSPGTGVYNEQFF. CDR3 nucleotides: TGTGCCAGCAGCCCCGGGACAGGGGTATACAATGAGCAGTTCTTC.

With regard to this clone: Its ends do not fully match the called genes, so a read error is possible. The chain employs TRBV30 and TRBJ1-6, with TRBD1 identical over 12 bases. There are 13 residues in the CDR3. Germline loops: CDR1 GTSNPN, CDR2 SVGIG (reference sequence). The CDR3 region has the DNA TGTGCCGGGAGGGACAGGGGGCCCTCACCCCTCCACTTT. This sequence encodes CAGRDRGPSPLHF.

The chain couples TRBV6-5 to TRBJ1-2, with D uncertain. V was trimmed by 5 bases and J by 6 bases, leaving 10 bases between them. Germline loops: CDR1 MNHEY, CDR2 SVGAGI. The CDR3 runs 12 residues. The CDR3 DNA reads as TGTGCCAGCAGTCCGGGATTTCATGGCTACACCTTC. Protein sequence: CASSPGFHGYTF.

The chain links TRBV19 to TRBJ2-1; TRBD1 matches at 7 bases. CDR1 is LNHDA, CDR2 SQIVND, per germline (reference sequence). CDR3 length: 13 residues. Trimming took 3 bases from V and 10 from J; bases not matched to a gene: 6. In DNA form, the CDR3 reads TGTGCCAGTAGTATTCAGTCGACAGGGGAGCAGTTCTTC. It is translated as CASSIQSTGEQFF.

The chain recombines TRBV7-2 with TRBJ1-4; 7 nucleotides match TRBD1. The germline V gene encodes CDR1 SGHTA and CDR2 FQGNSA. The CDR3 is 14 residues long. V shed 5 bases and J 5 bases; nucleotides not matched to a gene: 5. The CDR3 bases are TGTGCCAGCAGCCCCCGCAGGGGGAATGAAAAACTGTTTTTT. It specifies CASSPRRGNEKLFF.

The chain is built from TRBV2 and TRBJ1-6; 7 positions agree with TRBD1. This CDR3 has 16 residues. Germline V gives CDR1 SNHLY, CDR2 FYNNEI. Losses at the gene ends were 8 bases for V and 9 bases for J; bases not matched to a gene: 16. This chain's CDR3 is CASGASTGEDGSPLHF. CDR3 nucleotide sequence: TGTGCCAGCGGGGCGTCCACAGGGGAGGACGGTTCACCCCTCCACTTT. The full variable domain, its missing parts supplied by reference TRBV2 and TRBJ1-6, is EPEVTQTPSHQVTQMGQEVILRCVPISNHLYFYWYRQILGQKVEFLVSFYNNEISEKSEIFDDQFSVERPDGSNFTLKIRSTKLEDSAMYFCASGASTGEDGSPLHFGNGTRLTVT.

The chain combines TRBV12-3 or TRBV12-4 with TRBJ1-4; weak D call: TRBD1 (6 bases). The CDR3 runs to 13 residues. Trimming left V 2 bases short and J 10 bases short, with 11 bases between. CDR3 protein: CASSLNGQSKLFF. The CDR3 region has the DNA TGTGCCAGCAGTTTAAATGGACAGTCAAAACTGTTTTTT.

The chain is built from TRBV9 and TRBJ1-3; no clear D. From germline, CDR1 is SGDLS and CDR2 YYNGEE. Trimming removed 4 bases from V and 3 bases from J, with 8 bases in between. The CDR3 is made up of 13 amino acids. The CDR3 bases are TGTGCCAGCAGCCCCTCCCTTGGAAACACCATATATTTT. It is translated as CASSPSLGNTIYF.

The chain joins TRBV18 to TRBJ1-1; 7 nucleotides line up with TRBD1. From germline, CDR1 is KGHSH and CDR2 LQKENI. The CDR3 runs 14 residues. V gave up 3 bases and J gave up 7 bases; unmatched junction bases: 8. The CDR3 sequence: CASSPGLQGIEAFF. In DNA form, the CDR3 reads TGTGCCAGCTCACCGGGTTTACAGGGGATTGAAGCTTTCTTT.

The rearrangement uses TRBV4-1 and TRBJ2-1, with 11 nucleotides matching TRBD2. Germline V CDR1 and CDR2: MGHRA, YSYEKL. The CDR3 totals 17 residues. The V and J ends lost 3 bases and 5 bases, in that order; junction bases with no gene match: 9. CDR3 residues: CASSQYTLAGGDNEQFF. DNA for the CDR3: TGCGCCAGCAGCCAGTACACCCTAGCGGGGGGCGACAATGAGCAGTTCTTC.

CDR3 bases: TGTGCCTGGAGTGGTAGCGGTCTTCAAGAGACCCAGTACTTC. The encoded protein is CAWSGSGLQETQYF. The rearrangement joins TRBV30 to TRBJ2-5; D possibly corresponds to TRBD2 (6 bases). Germline CDR1 is GTSNPN and CDR2 is SVGIG (reference sequence). The length of the CDR3 is 14 residues. Trimming took off 1 base at V and 2 bases at J, with 11 bases between the two ends.

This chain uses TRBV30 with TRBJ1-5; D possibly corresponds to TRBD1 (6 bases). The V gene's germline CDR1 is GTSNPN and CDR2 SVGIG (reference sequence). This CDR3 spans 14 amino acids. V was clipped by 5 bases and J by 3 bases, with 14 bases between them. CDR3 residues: CAWAMGALNQPQHF. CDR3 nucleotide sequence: TGTGCCTGGGCTATGGGGGCTCTCAATCAGCCCCAGCATTTT.

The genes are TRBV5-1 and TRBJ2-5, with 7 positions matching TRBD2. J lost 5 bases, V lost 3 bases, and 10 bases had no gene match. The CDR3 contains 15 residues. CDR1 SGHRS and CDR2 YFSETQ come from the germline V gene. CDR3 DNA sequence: TGCGCCAGCAGCTCGGCATTCGGCGGGAGTGAGACCCAGTACTTC. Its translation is CASSSAFGGSETQYF.

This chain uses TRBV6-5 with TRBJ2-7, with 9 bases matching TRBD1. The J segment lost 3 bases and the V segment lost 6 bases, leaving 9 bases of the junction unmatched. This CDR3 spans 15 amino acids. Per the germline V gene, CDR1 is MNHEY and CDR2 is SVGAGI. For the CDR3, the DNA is TGTGCCAGCAGACTCATACAGGGGGCTAGCTACGAGCAGTACTTC. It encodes CASRLIQGASYEQYF.